The next 3 T cell receptor beta chains were all read from a single sample in a study of technical replicates of blood from several donors. TCRdb keeps only in-frame clones here, not all; method: immunoSEQ multiplex PCR. The sample records about 80,000 clones, 95% to 98% being singletons. Sequences were obtained from T cells isolated from PBMCs. All receptors derive from a human donor in good health.

This chain connects TRBV5-4 to TRBJ1-5; D remains unclear. The germline CDR1 and CDR2 sequences are SGHNT and YYREEE (reference sequence). This CDR3 has 14 amino acids. The ends were cut back, 1 base at V and 0 bases at J, with 5 bases in the middle. This CDR3 reads CASSLMSSNQPQHF. CDR3 DNA: TGTGCCAGCAGCTTGATGAGTAGCAATCAGCCCCAGCATTTT.

The rearrangement uses TRBV9 and TRBJ1-2; unclear D gene. Germline-derived CDR1 and CDR2 are SGDLS and YYNGEE. Deletions cut 3 bases from V and 2 bases from J, with 14 bases between. The CDR3 is made up of 15 amino acids. CDR3 nucleotide sequence: TGTGCCAGCAGCGCCCAACATGGAGGGAACTATGGCTACACCTTC. Its translation: CASSAQHGGNYGYTF.

The genes are TRBV27 and TRBJ1-5; maybe TRBD1 (6 bases). This CDR3 has 16 amino acids. Germline V lookup: CDR1 MNHEY, CDR2 SMNVEV (reference sequence). V was cut by 8 bases and J by 0 bases, with 17 bases left in between. The CDR3 protein is CASGQTGVDSNQPQHF. The CDR3 bases are TGTGCCAGCGGTCAGACAGGAGTTGATAGCAATCAGCCCCAGCATTTT.